This TCR beta chain appears in the sequencing data of a study of radiation and T cells in renal cell carcinoma. Points from the study as a whole: Irradiated tumors held more dominant CDR3 motifs than control tumors.

Worth noting for this clone: Its specificity is not known.

Clones were sequenced by immunoSEQ multiplex PCR, and TCRdb holds only the in-frame ones, with some missing. The table lists about 24,000 clones, over 50% of them singletons. The sample's treatment: treatment-naive control, cytoreductive nephrectomy. Control tumors came from treatment-naive patients without prior radiation. This renal cell carcinoma was of the clear cell type. This sample comprised tumor tissue, obtained from a patient whose treatment was nephrectomy without radiotherapy. The receptor was derived from a human donor with renal cell carcinoma.

The CDR3 spells CASSPTRRAATDGELFF. The CDR3 DNA is TGTGCCAGCAGCCCCACCAGACGGGCAGCGACGGACGGGGAGCTGTTTTTT. The chain uses TRBV7-3 and TRBJ2-2, with D unresolved. Germline-derived CDR1 and CDR2 are SGHTA and FQGTGA. V was shortened by 5 bases and J by 7 bases, with 23 bases between the two germline ends. There are 17 residues in the CDR3.